The present entry profiles one TCR beta chain with its context. This clonotype was counted at least ten times. There is no known antigen for this receptor. No quality values exist for individual bases; no much larger clone is one base distant. The data were taken from a study of T cells in Graves' hyperthyroidism and ophthalmopathy (dated by TCRdb to between 2018 and 2021). Study-level background: Peripheral blood was collected at initial diagnosis, before any treatment. To identify distinguishing TCR V-J signatures, a discovery cohort of 90 to 100 patients was used, comprising 40 to 45 with Graves' ophthalmopathy and under 60 with stable Graves' hyperthyroidism. Prospective prediction of ophthalmopathy was tested in an independent validation cohort of 18 to 20 hyperthyroidism patients and 17 patients who later progressed to ophthalmopathy. The 85 to 100 discovery patients were randomly split 7:3 into training and test sets. Thyroid tissue and blood T-cell repertoires from roughly six Graves' hyperthyroidism patients were also compared in the study. After sampling, hyperthyroidism patients received methimazole starting at 30 mg daily, and ophthalmopathy patients received high-dose intravenous methylprednisolone. TCR Vbeta CDR3 sequencing of approximately 140 peripheral blood samples (over 40 ophthalmopathy, 75 or so hyperthyroidism and roughly 17 progressor patients) is reported in the paper. Broad study findings and their caveats: Sample size was not statistically predetermined, and blinding of investigators to group allocation was not performed. In validation, the model predicted progression to ophthalmopathy a median of about 6.5 months before onset, with approximately 71% sensitivity and almost 75% specificity. Blood samples also contained most of the expanded thyroid clonotypes (frequency above 0.001), which suggests that blood repertoires may reflect thyroid immune responses. Ophthalmopathy was separated from stable hyperthyroidism by a 13 V-J signature model, with around 90% sensitivity and roughly 84% specificity obtained in cross-validation and 80%/75% obtained in testing.

Moderately to severely active disease, a Clinical Activity Score of at least 3, a NOSPECS grade of at least 4, and a duration under 3 months were present in ophthalmopathy patients. Exclusion was applied to patients with uncontrolled infections, other autoimmune diseases, pregnancy or lactation. Diagnoses were established on the basis of clinical symptoms, serum thyroxine and TRAb, thyroid ultrasound, and orbital computed tomography. Ficoll-Paque density gradient centrifugation was used to isolate PBMCs from about 10 ml of fresh peripheral blood. Total RNA was extracted with Trizol reagent, and quality was checked on an Agilent 2100 Bioanalyzer. At the junction V is shortened by 5 bases and J by 7 bases; bases outside the gene matches: 4. The cysteine opens and the phenylalanine closes a CDR3 of 13 amino acids. CDR3 DNA is the only sequence kept; it has 39 bases, read in frame from the first base. CDR1 and CDR2 (MDHEN, SYDVKM) derive from the germline V gene.

The TCR beta CDR3 regions were amplified from the RNA transcripts. A first-round RT-PCR of the TCR CDR3 used the HTBI primer set with the Qiagen OneStep RT-PCR kit. Libraries were constructed in a second round of multiplex PCR, after which size selection and purification were performed. Sequencing of the libraries was done on an Illumina HiSeq2000 using paired-end 100 bp reads. The paper's processing steps were these. SOAPnuke was used to process the raw data, removing reads that contained adapters or uncalled bases, had a mean Phred below 15, or lacked an exact match to the constant primer or identifier. COPE v1.2.5 was used to merge high-quality paired reads, and clonotypes were defined as unique nucleotide sequences. Clonotypes were aligned to IMGT TRBV, TRBD and TRBJ reference segments using MiTCR v1.1. Analysis was restricted to V-J combinations with a frequency above 0.0001, which covered roughly 99% of repertoires. The TCS score was defined as the ratio of F50 (clonal expansion) to E x V (chaos), calculated using BLOSUM62-based TCRdist between CDR3 peptides within each V-J. Welch's t-statistics and random forest reduced approximately 520 V-J features to about 13, which were used in a naive Bayes classifier (R e1071). TCRdb ran its own pipeline on the public reads, namely fastp trimming at Q25 and MiXCR clone calling, and kept in-frame beta chains. Duplicate CDR3 protein sequences are folded into a single record with the most common DNA and genes. The V and J calls here are based on TCRdb, not the publication. Recorded for this sample are about 330,000 distinct CDR3 sequences; approximately 15% of them occurred a single time. Of the sample, 30% to 40% is held by the ten largest clones.

The receptor's source is a woman aged 40 to 50 with Graves' ophthalmopathy. The chain joins TRBV28 to TRBJ1-5; 8 bases in the middle match TRBD1. The source material was blood. CDR3 reads: CASSLDRGQPQHF. The nucleotides read TGTGCCAGCAGTCTAGACAGGGGACAGCCCCAGCATTTT.